These T cell receptor beta chains were read from a single sample in a study of cytomegalovirus exposure and HLA in healthy donors. Measured with immunoSEQ multiplex PCR; TCRdb has only the in-frame clones, and not every one. The sample lists 310,000 or so clones; about 90% were seen once. Material: PBMCs. The receptors here all came from a woman between 18 and 30 years old in good health and CMV-seronegative. Both conserved end residues are part of each CDR3. Fields, in order: clone size, V gene, D gene, J gene, CDR3 DNA, CDR3 protein. D genes are given only for firm matches. The size of a clone is reported for some rows only, either as once, few or many, or as a class for expanded clones.

size: .
V: TRBV7-9
D: .
J: TRBJ1-2
DNA: TGTGCCAGCAGCTTAGGGTTGGCAGGGTCGACGTATGGCTACACCTTC
CDR3: CASSLGLAGSTYGYTF

size: .
V: TRBV5-6
D: .
J: TRBJ1-4
DNA: TGTGCCAGCAGCTTGGAGGGGCTCAGAAATGAAAAACTGTTTTTT
CDR3: CASSLEGLRNEKLFF

size: once
V: TRBV6-5
D: TRBD1
J: TRBJ1-6
DNA: TGTGCCAGCAGTTTCGACAGGGATTCCTATAATTCACCCCTCCACTTT
CDR3: CASSFDRDSYNSPLHF

size: .
V: TRBV19
D: TRBD2
J: TRBJ2-3
DNA: TGTGCCAGTAGTATGACCTTTAGCGGGGGGGCGTTTTTTGGCACAGATACGCAGTATTTT
CDR3: CASSMTFSGGAFFGTDTQYF

size: .
V: TRBV2
D: .
J: TRBJ1-6
DNA: TGTGCCAGTACCTACTCCTATAATTCCCCCCTCCACTTT
CDR3: CASTYSYNSPLHF

size: .
V: TRBV5-5
D: .
J: TRBJ1-5
DNA: TGTGCCAGCAGCGTCGAAGGGGCGGGCAATCAGCCCCAGCATTTT
CDR3: CASSVEGAGNQPQHF

size: .
V: TRBV7-3
D: TRBD2
J: TRBJ2-3
DNA: TGTGCCAGCACCACTAGCGGGGGGCTCACCGATACGCAGTATTTT
CDR3: CASTTSGGLTDTQYF

size: .
V: TRBV7-9
D: .
J: TRBJ1-2
DNA: TGTGCCAGCAGCTTAGACACGTCCGGCTACACCTTC
CDR3: CASSLDTSGYTF

size: .
V: TRBV15
D: .
J: TRBJ2-5
DNA: TGTGCCACCAGCAGATCCGGGGTTCAAGAGGCCCAGTACTTC
CDR3: CATSRSGVQEAQYF

size: .
V: TRBV19
D: .
J: TRBJ1-5
DNA: TGTGCCAGTAGTATAACGTTAGACAGGTACAATCAGCCCCAGCATTTT
CDR3: CASSITLDRYNQPQHF

size: once
V: TRBV5-8
D: .
J: TRBJ2-2
DNA: TGTGCCAGCAGCCCGGGGGATAGGGTGGATACCGGGGAGCTGTTTTTT
CDR3: CASSPGDRVDTGELFF

size: .
V: TRBV7-9
D: TRBD2
J: TRBJ2-2
DNA: TGTGCCAGCAGCTACGGCGGGGGGGCTAAGGACACCGGGGAGCTGTTTTTT
CDR3: CASSYGGGAKDTGELFF

size: .
V: TRBV2
D: .
J: TRBJ1-6
DNA: TGTGCCAGCAGCTCAGGGGTGTCACCCCTCCACTTT
CDR3: CASSSGVSPLHF